This T cell receptor beta chain was sequenced during a study of T cells after yellow fever vaccination. TCRdb reprocessed the 5' RACE reads with MiXCR, giving one entry per CDR3 protein. The table has approximately 600,000 distinct CDR3 sequences, about 12% seen once. Germline CDR1 is LGHNA and CDR2 is YNFKEQ. This CDR3 spans 13 amino acids. Trimming pared 4 bases from V and 4 bases from J, leaving 11 bases between. The receptor was isolated from a man aged 25-45 years who received the YFV17D yellow fever vaccine. The chain couples TRBV4-2 to TRBJ2-7; the D is unclear. The source was PBMCs, collected on the day of the yellow fever booster vaccination. CDR3 DNA: TGTGCCAGCAGCCGCACGATCGGATACGAGCAGTACTTC. Its translation is CASSRTIGYEQYF.